This T cell receptor beta chain came from a study of vaccination and CD4 T cells after COVID-19. About the study: Convalescent participants consisted of six males and four females, two being Hispanic.

Trimming cost V 3 bases and J 0 bases; bases outside gene matches: 7. This CDR3 contains 18 residues. Germline CDR1 MGHRA, CDR2 YSYEKL. Findings and limits, study-wide: The rise in median SARS-CoV-2-reactive clonotypes, from roughly 22 to 38, was not significant.

Comments on this clonotype: Antigen specificity is unknown.

As to treatment: roughly ten-day PBMC culture with coronavirus spike peptide pools or control peptides (ViraFEST assay). The Oncomine TCR Beta short-read assay sequenced DNA from cultured CD4+ T cells. Genomic DNA from cultured CD4+ T cells was extracted. Each CDR3 protein is one row after TCRdb ran MiXCR on the PCR reads. The data contain more than 10,000 distinct CDR3 sequences, 55% to 80% of them singletons. This material consisted of CD4+ T cells from blood, cultured in vitro, taken before SARS-CoV-2 vaccination. The clonotype comes from a human donor who had recovered from COVID-19. The chain uses TRBV4-1 and TRBJ2-6; TRBD1 aligns across 8 bases. In DNA form, the CDR3 reads TGCGCCAGCAGCCACGGGGACAGGTTTACCTCTGGGGCCAACGTCCTGACTTTC. As protein: CASSHGDRFTSGANVLTF.